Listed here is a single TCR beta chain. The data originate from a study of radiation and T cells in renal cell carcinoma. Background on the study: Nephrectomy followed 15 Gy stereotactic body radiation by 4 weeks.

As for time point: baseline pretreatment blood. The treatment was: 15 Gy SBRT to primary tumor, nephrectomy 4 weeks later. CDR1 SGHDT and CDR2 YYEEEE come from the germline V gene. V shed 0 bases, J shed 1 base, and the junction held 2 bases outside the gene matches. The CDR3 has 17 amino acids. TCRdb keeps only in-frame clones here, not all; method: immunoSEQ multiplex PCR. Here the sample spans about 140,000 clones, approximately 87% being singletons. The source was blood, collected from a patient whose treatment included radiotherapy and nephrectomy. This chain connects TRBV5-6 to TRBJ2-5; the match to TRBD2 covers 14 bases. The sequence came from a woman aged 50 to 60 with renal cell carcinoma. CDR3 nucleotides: TGTGCCAGCAGCTTGGAGGGACTAGCGGGAGTCCAAGAGACCCAGTACTTC. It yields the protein CASSLEGLAGVQETQYF. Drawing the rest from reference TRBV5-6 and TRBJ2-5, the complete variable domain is DAGVTQSPTHLIKTRGQQVTLRCSPKSGHDTVSWYQQALGQGPQFIFQYYEEEERQRGNFPDRFSGHQFPNYSSELNVNALLLGDSALYLCASSLEGLAGVQETQYFGPGTRLLVL.